This entry describes one T cell receptor (beta chain). In the original processing: Nucleated cell number was recorded as an estimate derived from reference gene primer amplification. Profiled with immunoSEQ multiplex PCR; TCRdb holds only in-frame clones, not every one. The V and J calls and clone size were taken over from that table, and D and trimming were inferred from the DNA. The table has 200,000 to 250,000 clones, roughly 84% seen once. The entry originates in a study of blood T cell repertoires in COVID-19. Overall study context: From the United States, Italy and Spain came samples of acute and convalescent COVID-19. PBMCs, B-cell-depleted T cells, or T cells were the source of the cDNA or gDNA that made up the material.

This sequence originates from a middle-aged woman with active or convalescent COVID-19. Sequencing input: peripheral blood.

CDR3 DNA: TGCGCCAGCAGCTTTGGAGGATCTAATGAAAAACTGTTTTTT. This sequence encodes CASSFGGSNEKLFF. The V call is TRBV5-1, the J call TRBJ1-4; D is uncertain. Germline-derived CDR1 and CDR2 are SGHRS and YFSETQ. The CDR3 has 14 amino acids. V was pared by 2 bases and J by 3 bases, with 8 bases between.